These 11 T cell receptor beta chains were all obtained from the same sample, sequenced in a study of cytomegalovirus exposure and HLA in healthy donors. 60 Vbeta and 13 Jbeta primers were used in PCR. Only in-frame clones appear in the TCRdb table, and some are missing; sequencing was by immunoSEQ multiplex PCR. The sample carries some 150,000 clones, approximately 80% recorded once. The specimen was PBMCs. The origin of the receptors is a man aged 40-49 years in good health and CMV-seropositive.

This rearrangement joins TRBV4-1 to TRBJ1-1; 7 bases are a match to TRBD1. V dropped 0 bases and J dropped 1; count of bases not matched to a gene: 5. Per the germline V gene, CDR1 is MGHRA and CDR2 is YSYEKL. This CDR3 spans 16 amino acids. For the CDR3, the DNA is TGCGCCAGCAGCCAAGAAGCCTACAGGGGGAACACTGAAGCTTTCTTT. This sequence encodes CASSQEAYRGNTEAFF.

The gene calls are TRBV4-1 and TRBJ2-1, with 10 bases aligning to TRBD1. Germline V CDR1 and CDR2: MGHRA, YSYEKL. With V trimmed by 0 bases and J by 2 bases, 4 bases remained unmatched. The CDR3 runs 17 residues. CDR3 sequence reads: CASSQEQTGGPYNEQFF. CDR3 nucleotide sequence: TGCGCCAGCAGCCAAGAACAGACAGGGGGCCCCTACAATGAGCAGTTCTTC.

The V and J genes are TRBV5-1 and TRBJ2-5; tentatively, D is TRBD2 (6 bases). This CDR3 is built from 15 residues. V lost 4 bases and J lost 0, with 13 bases in between. In germline, CDR1 is SGHRS, CDR2 YFSETQ. The CDR3 protein is CASSQRVADQETQYF. The CDR3 nucleotides read TGCGCCAGCAGCCAGCGGGTGGCGGACCAAGAGACCCAGTACTTC.

The chain links TRBV5-1 to TRBJ1-1; 7 bases fit TRBD1. The CDR3 has 13 residues. The junction had 1 base not matched to a gene; V was cut back by 4 bases and J by 1 base. Germline-derived CDR1 and CDR2 are SGHRS and YFSETQ. Written as DNA, the CDR3 is TGCGCCAGCAGCACAGGGGAGAACACTGAAGCTTTCTTT. This translates into CASSTGENTEAFF.

The chain combines TRBV7-6 with TRBJ2-3, with D uncertain. The V end was cut by 2 bases, the J end by 6 bases, with 12 bases between. Germline V lookup: CDR1 SGHVS, CDR2 FNYEAQ. The CDR3 consists of 14 residues. CDR3 amino acids: CASSLSYGADTQYF. In DNA form, the CDR3 reads TGTGCCAGCAGCTTATCTTACGGTGCGGATACGCAGTATTTT.

V is TRBV7-9 and J is TRBJ1-3, with D unclear. The CDR3 totals 12 residues. V was cut by 2 bases and J by 7 bases, with 6 bases left in between. The germline gives CDR1 SEHNR, CDR2 FQNEAQ (reference sequence). Here the CDR3 reads CASSLRENTIYF. In nucleotides, the CDR3 is TGTGCCAGCAGCTTAAGGGAGAACACCATATATTTT.

J is TRBJ1-5 and V is TRBV11-2; weak D call: TRBD1 (5 bases). Germline assignment: CDR1 SGHAT and CDR2 FQNNGV. V was shortened by 5 bases and J by 7 bases, with 15 bases between the two germline ends. The CDR3 loop spans 14 amino acids. The DNA for the CDR3 is TGTGCCAGCAGCGCGCAGGGAGCGGGACAGCCCCAGCATTTT. Protein: CASSAQGAGQPQHF. The full variable domain, completed using reference TRBV11-2 and TRBJ1-5, is EAGVAQSPRYKIIEKRQSVAFWCNPISGHATLYWYQQILGQGPKLLIQFQNNGVVDDSQLPKDRFSAERLKGVDSTLKIQPAKLEDSAVYLCASSAQGAGQPQHFGDGTRLSIL.

In its sample, this clone was seen a few times. This chain uses TRBV7-2 with TRBJ2-5, with 10 bases lining up with TRBD2. Germline V lookup: CDR1 SGHTA, CDR2 FQGNSA. The CDR3 has 15 amino acids. V lost 3 bases to trimming and J lost 5 bases; unmatched junction nucleotides: 6. The CDR3 loop is CASSLGAGGPETQYF. CDR3 nucleotide sequence: TGTGCCAGCAGCTTGGGAGCGGGGGGGCCCGAGACCCAGTACTTC.

This chain links TRBV29-1 with TRBJ1-1; D gene uncertain. Germline lookup yields CDR1 SQVTM and CDR2 ANQGSEA. V was trimmed by 7 bases and J by 0 bases, leaving 15 bases between them. The CDR3 loop spans 14 amino acids. Here the CDR3 reads CSAKEAILNTEAFF. CDR3 DNA: TGCAGCGCCAAGGAAGCGATTTTGAACACTGAAGCTTTCTTT.

V gene TRBV10-2 combines with J gene TRBJ1-5; D unclear. The germline CDR1 and CDR2 sequences are WSHSY and SAAADI. The CDR3 runs to 15 residues. Deletions cut 0 bases from V and 6 bases from J, with 12 bases between. DNA of the CDR3: TGCGCCAGCAGTGAGTCAACATCTACGGGTCAGCCCCAGCATTTT. Translated, it gives CASSESTSTGQPQHF.

The chain couples TRBV6-6 to TRBJ1-1; 10 positions agree with TRBD1. The CDR3 length is 15 residues. Looked up from germline, CDR1 is MNHNY and CDR2 is SVGAGI (reference sequence). J was trimmed by 4 bases and V by 3 bases; bases with no gene match: 5. CDR3 bases: TGTGCCAGCAGTTATCGGACAGGGGGAGGCACTGAAGCTTTCTTT. Residues: CASSYRTGGGTEAFF.